Presented here are 28 T cell receptor beta chains from one specimen sequenced in a study of technical replicates of blood from a few donors. Sequenced by immunoSEQ multiplex PCR; TCRdb stores in-frame clones only, minus some. The sample lists around 100,000 clones, roughly 95% seen once, with approximately 0.36% in the top ten. Sequenced material: T cells isolated from PBMCs. These receptors were collected from a human donor in good health.

The rearrangement links TRBV5-1 to TRBJ2-6, with a tentative D call TRBD1 (6 bases). The germline gives CDR1 SGHRS, CDR2 YFSETQ. V lost 4 bases and J lost 0, with 14 bases in between. The CDR3 spans 17 residues. The CDR3 DNA sequence: TGCGCCAGCAGCGCCGGACAGATCTTCTCTGGGGCCAACGTCCTGACTTTC. Protein sequence: CASSAGQIFSGANVLTF.

The chain is built from TRBV6-5 and TRBJ2-1, with TRBD1 as a possible D gene (5 bases). V shed 8 bases and J shed 9 bases, with 17 bases lying between them. The CDR3 covers 13 residues. The germline gives CDR1 MNHEY, CDR2 SVGAGI. The CDR3 sequence is CASLGRRLGEQFF. The DNA for the CDR3 is TGTGCCAGCCTGGGGCGTCGTCTTGGTGAGCAGTTCTTC.

The chain is built from TRBV27 and TRBJ2-1, with a tentative D call TRBD2 (6 bases). V lost 3 bases to trimming and J lost 2 bases, with 20 bases between them. Germline CDR1 and CDR2: MNHEY and SMNVEV (reference sequence). The CDR3 loop spans 18 amino acids. This chain's CDR3 is CASSFLTLAASPYNEQFF. In nucleotides, the CDR3 is TGTGCCAGCAGTTTTCTAACTTTAGCGGCTAGCCCCTACAATGAGCAGTTCTTC.

The chain links TRBV30 to TRBJ2-7, with D maybe TRBD1 (5 bases). Trimming stripped 0 bases from V and 5 bases from J, with 14 bases between. The V gene's germline CDR1 is GTSNPN and CDR2 SVGIG (reference sequence). The CDR3 sequence is 14 residues long. The CDR3 DNA sequence: TGTGCCTGGAGTGTACGTAGGGCAGGGAACGAGCAGTACTTC. It translates to CAWSVRRAGNEQYF. Combining the CDR3 with reference TRBV30 and TRBJ2-7 gives the whole variable domain SQTIHQWPATLVQPVGSPLSLECTVEGTSNPNLYWYRQAAGRGLQLLFYSVGIGQISSEVPQNLSASRPQDRQFILSSKKLLLSDSGFYLCAWSVRRAGNEQYFGPGTRLTVT.

This CDR3 reads CASSVSYRDSYEQYF. For the CDR3, the DNA is TGTGCCAGCAGTGTAAGTTACCGGGACTCCTACGAGCAGTACTTC. The rearrangement links TRBV6-1 to TRBJ2-7; D may be TRBD2 (5 bases). Germline values: CDR1 MNHNS, CDR2 SASEGT. The CDR3 extends over 15 amino acids. The ends were cut back, 4 bases at V and 0 bases at J, with 13 bases in the middle.

The V and J genes are TRBV7-9 and TRBJ2-7; TRBD2 is a possible D gene (6 bases). Germline CDR1 SEHNR, CDR2 FQNEAQ (reference sequence). Deletions cut 4 bases from V and 3 bases from J, with 16 bases between. The CDR3 runs 15 residues. The CDR3 sequence: CASSWGDDSFYEQYF. In nucleotides, the CDR3 is TGTGCCAGCAGCTGGGGGGACGACTCCTTCTACGAGCAGTACTTC.

This clone was observed once. The gene calls are TRBV5-1 and TRBJ1-5, with D possibly TRBD1 on 6 matching bases. Looked up from germline, CDR1 is SGHRS and CDR2 is YFSETQ. V was cut by 5 bases and J by 8 bases, with 11 bases left in between. The CDR3 contains 12 residues. The CDR3 sequence is CASRREGEPQHF. The CDR3 coding sequence is TGCGCCAGCAGACGGGAGGGGGAGCCCCAGCATTTT.

This clone has a single count. The gene calls are TRBV30 and TRBJ2-5, with a tentative D call TRBD2 (5 bases). The CDR3 length is 13 residues. V lost 2 bases and J 6 bases, leaving 13 bases between the germline ends. Germline V gene lookup returns CDR1 GTSNPN and CDR2 SVGIG (reference sequence). DNA for the CDR3: TGTGCCTGGAGTATCGGACTTGCCCAGACCCAGTACTTC. This gives the protein CAWSIGLAQTQYF. The full variable domain, completed using reference TRBV30 and TRBJ2-5, is SQTIHQWPATLVQPVGSPLSLECTVEGTSNPNLYWYRQAAGRGLQLLFYSVGIGQISSEVPQNLSASRPQDRQFILSSKKLLLSDSGFYLCAWSIGLAQTQYFGPGTRLLVL.

This clone has just one count. This chain connects TRBV6-6 to TRBJ1-1; D gene unclear. Trimming took 6 bases from V and 1 from J, leaving 9 bases between them. The CDR3 is made up of 13 amino acids. Germline V gives CDR1 MNHNY, CDR2 SVGAGI (reference sequence). Written as DNA, the CDR3 is TGTGCCAGCAGGCTAACAGAGAACACTGAAGCTTTCTTT. Its translation: CASRLTENTEAFF.

The chain is built from TRBV5-4 and TRBJ1-1; TRBD1 agrees at 8 bases. CDR1 SGHNT and CDR2 YYREEE come from the germline V gene (reference sequence). CDR3 length: 15 residues. V gave up 5 bases and J gave up 4 bases; unmatched junction bases: 10. In nucleotides, the CDR3 is TGTGCCAGCAGACGACTACAGGGGGGGATCACTGAAGCTTTCTTT. This sequence encodes CASRRLQGGITEAFF.

This chain links TRBV4-1 with TRBJ2-7; TRBD2 might be the D (6 bases). Germline CDR1 MGHRA, CDR2 YSYEKL. The V and J ends lost 0 bases and 3 bases respectively, with 15 bases between them. This CDR3 spans 16 amino acids. As DNA, the CDR3 is TGCGCCAGCAGCCAAGAACGGGGGATTCTCCTCTACGAGCAGTACTTC. Its translation is CASSQERGILLYEQYF.

The genes are TRBV2 and TRBJ2-1; no reliable D call. V was pared by 7 bases and J by 12 bases, with 13 bases between. CDR1 and CDR2 (germline): SNHLY, FYNNEI. The CDR3 runs 11 residues. CDR3 loop: CASTRSPGQFF. The CDR3 DNA is TGTGCCAGCACCAGATCCCCGGGGCAGTTCTTC.

The rearrangement uses TRBV19 and TRBJ2-3; D possibly corresponds to TRBD2 (6 bases). The CDR3 is made up of 13 amino acids. CDR1 LNHDA and CDR2 SQIVND come from the germline V gene (reference sequence). Trimming removed 4 bases at V and 5 bases at J, with 10 bases between. CDR3 region: CASSSGEEDTQYF. The CDR3 bases are TGTGCCAGTAGTAGTGGGGAGGAAGATACGCAGTATTTT.

Written as DNA, the CDR3 is TGCGCCAGCAGCCAAGATCCCCCGGGCATTCAGTACTTC. Translated: CASSQDPPGIQYF. The chain joins TRBV4-1 to TRBJ2-4, with D hard to call. There are 13 residues in the CDR3. V lost 0 bases and J 9 bases, leaving 9 bases between the germline ends. Germline V gene sequence: CDR1 MGHRA, CDR2 YSYEKL.

The V call is TRBV28, the J call TRBJ2-7; the match to TRBD1 covers 8 bases. Per germline, CDR1 MDHEN and CDR2 SYDVKM. V dropped 6 bases and J dropped 1; count of bases not matched to a gene: 8. The length of the CDR3 is 15 residues. The CDR3 region has the DNA TGTGCCAGCAGACGGAGACAGGGGAGATCCTACGAGCAGTACTTC. Amino acid sequence: CASRRRQGRSYEQYF. The full variable domain, in which reference TRBV28 and TRBJ2-7 provide the parts outside the CDR3, is DVKVTQSSRYLVKRTGEKVFLECVQDMDHENMFWYRQDPGLGLRLIYFSYDVKMKEKGDIPEGYSVSREKKERFSLILESASTNQTSMYLCASRRRQGRSYEQYFGPGTRLTVT.

V usage is TRBV11-2 and J usage is TRBJ2-7; 10 bases are shared with TRBD1. This CDR3 is 14 amino acids long. CDR1 is SGHAT and CDR2 is FQNNGV in the germline V gene. J was trimmed by 5 bases and V by 5 bases; bases with no gene match: 6. The CDR3: CASSPGQGFHEQYF. The CDR3, as DNA: TGTGCCAGCAGCCCGGGACAGGGGTTCCACGAGCAGTACTTC.

The chain uses TRBV5-4 and TRBJ1-1; D is unresolved. Germline CDR1 and CDR2: SGHNT and YYREEE (reference sequence). Trimming shortened V by 4 bases and J by 10 bases, and 14 bases separated the two germline ends. The CDR3 runs 12 residues. CDR3 protein: CASSPGGAGAFF. The DNA for the CDR3 is TGTGCCAGCAGCCCGGGAGGAGCCGGAGCTTTCTTT.

The chain has TRBV19 and TRBJ1-5, with D maybe TRBD1 (6 bases). V was clipped by 0 bases and J by 0 bases, with 18 bases between them. The CDR3 loop spans 19 amino acids. CDR1 LNHDA and CDR2 SQIVND come from the germline V gene (reference sequence). Here the CDR3 DNA reads TGTGCCAGTAGTATAGATTGGGCAGGGGATAAGGGTAGCAATCAGCCCCAGCATTTT. Residues: CASSIDWAGDKGSNQPQHF.

The chain recombines TRBV28 with TRBJ2-3; D ambiguous. Germline CDR1 and CDR2: MDHEN and SYDVKM. This CDR3 is 12 amino acids long. Trimming stripped 3 bases from V and 3 bases from J, with 4 bases between. The CDR3 spells CASSFQTDTQYF. DNA for the CDR3: TGTGCCAGCAGTTTTCAAACAGATACGCAGTATTTT.

This clone was seen only once. The chain recombines TRBV6-6 with TRBJ2-1; no firm D call. This CDR3 has 14 amino acids. The V gene's germline CDR1 is MNHNY and CDR2 SVGAGI (reference sequence). Trimming took 0 bases from V and 4 from J, leaving 7 bases between them. DNA of the CDR3: TGTGCCAGCAGTTACTCCTCTGCGTACAATGAGCAGTTCTTC. Protein: CASSYSSAYNEQFF.

This chain uses TRBV28 with TRBJ1-4; D remains ambiguous. The CDR3 is made up of 12 amino acids. V was clipped by 4 bases and J by 5 bases, with 5 bases between them. Per germline, CDR1 MDHEN and CDR2 SYDVKM. The chain's CDR3 is CASSSGNEKLFF. The CDR3 DNA follows: TGTGCCAGCAGTTCAGGCAATGAAAAACTGTTTTTT.

This chain's CDR3 is CASRDPDTEAFF. CDR3 nucleotides: TGTGCCAGCAGAGATCCGGACACTGAAGCTTTCTTT. The chain combines TRBV11-3 with TRBJ1-1; D is ambiguous. The CDR3 contains 12 residues. V gave up 6 bases and J gave up 3 bases, with 8 bases separating them. The germline V gene has CDR1 SGHNT and CDR2 YENEEA.

This chain uses TRBV11-2 with TRBJ1-4; D remains ambiguous. CDR3 length: 16 residues. Trimming cost V 1 base and J 0 bases, with 9 bases left between them. Per the germline V gene, CDR1 is SGHAT and CDR2 is FQNNGV. CDR3 nucleotide sequence: TGTGCCAGCAGCTTAGTTTTGGCAGCAACTAATGAAAAACTGTTTTTT. Translating gives CASSLVLAATNEKLFF. Full variable domain (remainder filled in from reference TRBV11-2 and TRBJ1-4): EAGVAQSPRYKIIEKRQSVAFWCNPISGHATLYWYQQILGQGPKLLIQFQNNGVVDDSQLPKDRFSAERLKGVDSTLKIQPAKLEDSAVYLCASSLVLAATNEKLFFGSGTQLSVL.

The J gene is TRBJ2-2, the V gene TRBV6-5; D may be TRBD2 (5 bases). This CDR3 has 14 amino acids. Germline V gene lookup returns CDR1 MNHEY and CDR2 SVGAGI. V was pared by 0 bases and J by 5 bases, with 7 bases between. The CDR3 loop reads CASSYSGVTGELFF. The CDR3 DNA is TGTGCCAGCAGTTACTCCGGGGTAACCGGGGAGCTGTTTTTT.

The rearrangement uses TRBV5-1 and TRBJ2-5, with 12 bases identical to TRBD2. Near its end, the DNA agrees better with TRBJ2-7, so the J call may be wrong. This CDR3 has 14 residues. The germline V gene has CDR1 SGHRS and CDR2 YFSETQ. As DNA, the CDR3 is TGCGCCAGCCAGACTAGCGGGAGTCAGAGCGAGCAGTACTTC. Amino acids: CASQTSGSQSEQYF.

The genes are TRBV28 and TRBJ2-7, with 7 bases lining up with TRBD1. The CDR3 covers 14 residues. The V and J ends lost 6 bases and 0 bases, in that order; junction bases with no gene match: 5. Germline CDR1 reads MDHEN; CDR2 reads SYDVKM. The CDR3 nucleotides are TGTGCCAGCAGATCGGACAGGCTCTCCTACGAGCAGTACTTC. The encoded protein is CASRSDRLSYEQYF.

This clone was observed once. The rearrangement joins TRBV5-1 to TRBJ1-2, with D perhaps matching TRBD1 (6 bases). The CDR3 is 17 amino acids. The germline CDR1 and CDR2 sequences are SGHRS and YFSETQ. V gave up 4 bases and J gave up 4 bases, with 23 bases separating them. The CDR3, as DNA: TGCGCCAGCAGCCACGGCTCACAAGGACAGTATCGCTATGGCTACACCTTC. Protein: CASSHGSQGQYRYGYTF.

This clone was seen once. The chain carries TRBV7-7 and TRBJ2-5; 9 bases line up with TRBD1. CDR1 SSHAT and CDR2 FNYEAQ come from the germline V gene (reference sequence). This CDR3 spans 15 amino acids. The V and J ends lost 5 bases and 5 bases, in that order; junction bases with no gene match: 9. In DNA form, the CDR3 reads TGTGCCAGCAGCCCCGGGACAGGGCATGTGGAGACCCAGTACTTC. Translated, it gives CASSPGTGHVETQYF. Looking up the rest from reference TRBV7-7 and TRBJ2-5 gives the full variable domain: GAGVSQSPRYKVTKRGQDVTLRCDPISSHATLYWYQQALGQGPEFLTYFNYEAQPDKSGLPSDRFSAERPEGSISTLTIQRTEQRDSAMYRCASSPGTGHVETQYFGPGTRLLVL.